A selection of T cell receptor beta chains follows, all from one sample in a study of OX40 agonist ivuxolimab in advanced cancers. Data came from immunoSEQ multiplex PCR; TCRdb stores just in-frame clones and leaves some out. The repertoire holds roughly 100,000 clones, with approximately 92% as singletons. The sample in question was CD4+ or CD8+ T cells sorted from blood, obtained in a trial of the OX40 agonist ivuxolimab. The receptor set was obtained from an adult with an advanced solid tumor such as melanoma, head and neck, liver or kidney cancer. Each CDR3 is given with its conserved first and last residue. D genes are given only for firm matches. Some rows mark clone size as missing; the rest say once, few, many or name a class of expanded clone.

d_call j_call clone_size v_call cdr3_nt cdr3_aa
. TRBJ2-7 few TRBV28 TGTGCCAGCAGCCCTAACAGGGATTCCTACGAGCAGTACTTC CASSPNRDSYEQYF
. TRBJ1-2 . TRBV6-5 TGTGCCAGCAGTTACTCGTCCGGGGCCCCCTATGGCTACACCTTC CASSYSSGAPYGYTF
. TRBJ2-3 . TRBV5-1 TGCGCCAGCAGAGGGACAGGTTCGGGAGGAGCAGATACGCAGTATTTT CASRGTGSGGADTQYF
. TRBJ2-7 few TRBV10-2 TGCGCCACTTTTACAGGGACCTACGAGCAGTACTTC CATFTGTYEQYF
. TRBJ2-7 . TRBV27 TGTGCCAGCAAGCAAGGTTCCTACGAGCAGTACTTC CASKQGSYEQYF
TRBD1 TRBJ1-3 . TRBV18 TGTGCCAGCTCACCCACCACACAGGGGGCCGGATTTGGAAACACCATATATTTT CASSPTTQGAGFGNTIYF
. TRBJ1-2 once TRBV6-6 TGTGCCAGCAGTTACGCGGCAGGAAACTATGGCTACACCTTC CASSYAAGNYGYTF
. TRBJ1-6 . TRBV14 TGTGCCAGCAGTCCAGGGTCCTATAATTCACCCCTCCACTTT CASSPGSYNSPLHF
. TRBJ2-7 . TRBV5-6 TGTGCCAGCAGCTCATACAGGGACTTTCCCTACGAGCAGTACTTC CASSSYRDFPYEQYF
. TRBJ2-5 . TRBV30 TGTGCCTGGAGTTCAGGGCGAGAAGAGACCCAGTACTTC CAWSSGREETQYF
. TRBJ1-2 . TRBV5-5 TGTGCCAGCTTCAGCGCAGCCTATGGCTACACCTTC CASFSAAYGYTF
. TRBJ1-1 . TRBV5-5 TGTGCCAGCAGCTTGGGGCCGGGCACTGAAGCTTTCTTT CASSLGPGTEAFF
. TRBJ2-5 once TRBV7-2 TGTGCCAGCAGCGATTTGGAGACCCAGTACTTC CASSDLETQYF
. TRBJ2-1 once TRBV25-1 TGTGCCAGCAGTGGGTGGACGAGTAACAATGAGCAGTTCTTC CASSGWTSNNEQFF
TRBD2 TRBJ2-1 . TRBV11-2 TGTGCCAGCAGCTTATCGGCCGCGGGAGTCCCCCATGAGCAGTTCTTC CASSLSAAGVPHEQFF
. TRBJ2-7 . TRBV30 TGTGCCTGGAGCCCCGATGGGACACCCCTCGGGCACGAGCAGTACTTC CAWSPDGTPLGHEQYF
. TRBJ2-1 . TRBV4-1 TGCGCCAGCAGCCGTTCCCCGGGGGCAGAGCAGTTCTTC CASSRSPGAEQFF
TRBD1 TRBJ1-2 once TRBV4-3 TGCGCCAGCAGCCAAGATGCACAGGGGGCTACCAATGGCTACACCTTC CASSQDAQGATNGYTF
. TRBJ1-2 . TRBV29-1 TGCAGCGTCGCCGGCTCAGGGGAGGACTATGGCTACACCTTC CSVAGSGEDYGYTF
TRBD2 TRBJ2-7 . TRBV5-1 TGCGCCAGCAGCCACAACCAACGAGCGGGAGGGCCCGTATACGAGCAGTACTTC CASSHNQRAGGPVYEQYF
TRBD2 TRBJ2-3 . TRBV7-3 TGTGCCAGCAGTAATAGCGGGAGGACCACAGATACGCAGTATTTT CASSNSGRTTDTQYF
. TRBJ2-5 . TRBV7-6 TGTGCCAGCAGCTTAACAACCCGGGGGAAAGAGACCCAGTACTTC CASSLTTRGKETQYF
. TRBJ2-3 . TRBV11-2 TGTGCCAGCAGCTTAGTTCCAGCGGGACAGGTAGTATATTTT CASSLVPAGQVVYF
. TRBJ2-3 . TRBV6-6 TGTGCCAGCACCCTAAACACAGATACGCAGTATTTT CASTLNTDTQYF
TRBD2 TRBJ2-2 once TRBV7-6 TGTGCCAGCAGCCCTAAGACTAGCGTTTCCACCGGGGAGCTGTTTTTT CASSPKTSVSTGELFF
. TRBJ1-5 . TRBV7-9 TGTGCCAGCAGCTTAGCGGATCAGCCCCAGCATTTT CASSLADQPQHF
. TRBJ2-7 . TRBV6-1 TGTGCCAGCAGTGGACGGAGGATATACGAGCAGTACTTC CASSGRRIYEQYF
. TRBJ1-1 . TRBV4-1 TGCGCCAGCAGCCTCGGCGGAGTTTACACTGAAGCTTTCTTT CASSLGGVYTEAFF
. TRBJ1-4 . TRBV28 TGTGCCAGCAGTTCCCCCCCCAGGGGATTTGATGAAAAACTGTTTTTT CASSSPPRGFDEKLFF
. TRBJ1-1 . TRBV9 TGTGCCAGCAGCGTAGGAGGAGGAGGTAACACTGAAGCTTTCTTT CASSVGGGGNTEAFF
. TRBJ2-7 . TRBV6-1 TGTGCCAGCAGTGAAGGGGGAGTTTGGAGGGAGCAGTACTTC CASSEGGVWREQYF
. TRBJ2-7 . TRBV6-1 TGTGCCAGCAGTGAGGAGGGTCTGGCGATCTACGAGCAGTACTTC CASSEEGLAIYEQYF
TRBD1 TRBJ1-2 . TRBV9 TGTGCCAGCAGCGTAGAGACAGGGGGTTATGGCTACACCTTC CASSVETGGYGYTF
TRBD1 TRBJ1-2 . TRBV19 TGTGCCAGTAGTATTCCGGACAGGGGAGGTAACTATGGCTACACCTTC CASSIPDRGGNYGYTF
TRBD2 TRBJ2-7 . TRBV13 TGTGCCAGCAGCCTAAGACTTAGCGGGGGGGAGCAGTACTTC CASSLRLSGGEQYF
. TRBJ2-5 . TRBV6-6 TGTGCCAGCAGCAGGGACTGGAAAGAGACCCAGTACTTC CASSRDWKETQYF
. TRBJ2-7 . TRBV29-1 . CSVEDFKQRGTSSTSGRAEYF
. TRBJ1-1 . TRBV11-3 TGTGCCAGCAGCCCAGGTGGAGGGCTCGGAGCTTTCTTT CASSPGGGLGAFF
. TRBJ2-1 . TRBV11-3 TGTGCCAGCAGCTTAGATGTGGGGAGCTCCTACAATGAGCAGTTCTTC CASSLDVGSSYNEQFF
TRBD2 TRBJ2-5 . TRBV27 TGTGCCAGCAGTCCCATCGGGGGGGGGTATCGGCGAGAGACCCAGTACTTC CASSPIGGGYRRETQYF
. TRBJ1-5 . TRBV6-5 TGTGCCAGCCCTTTAAGGGCGAACTCCTTTGCCCAGCATTTT CASPLRANSFAQHF
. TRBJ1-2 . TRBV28 TGTGCCAGCACTATGGACGGACGATATGGCTACACCTTC CASTMDGRYGYTF
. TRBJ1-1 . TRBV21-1 TGTGCCAGCAGCAGACGGCTGACACACCTGCCGAACACTGAAGCTTTCTTT CASSRRLTHLPNTEAFF
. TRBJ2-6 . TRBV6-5 TGTGCCAGCAGTGTCTCTGGGGCCAACGTCCTGACTTTC CASSVSGANVLTF
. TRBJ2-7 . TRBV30 TGTGCCTGGGCTGCAGGGTCCTACGAGCAGTACTTC CAWAAGSYEQYF
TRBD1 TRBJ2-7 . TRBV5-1 TGCGCCAGCAGCTTGGGGTCCGGGACAGGGGTTAGAGGGTACGAGCAGTACTTC CASSLGSGTGVRGYEQYF
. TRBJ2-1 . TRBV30 TGTGCCTGGAATTACAATGAGCAGTTCTTC CAWNYNEQFF
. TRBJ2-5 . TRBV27 TGTGCCAGCAGGGGACAATTCCAAGAGACCCAGTACTTC CASRGQFQETQYF
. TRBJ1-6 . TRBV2 TGTGCCAGCAGTGAAGCGCTGGGTTCACCCCTCCACTTT CASSEALGSPLHF
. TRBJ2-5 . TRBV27 TGTGCCAGCAGTTTCTCTTTAGGGGAAGAGACCCAGTACTTC CASSFSLGEETQYF
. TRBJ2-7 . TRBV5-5 TGTGCCAGCAGCTCCACACAGACCTACGAGCAGTACTTC CASSSTQTYEQYF
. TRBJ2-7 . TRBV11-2 TGTGCCAGCAGCACCGGGTCCTACGAGCAGTACTTC CASSTGSYEQYF